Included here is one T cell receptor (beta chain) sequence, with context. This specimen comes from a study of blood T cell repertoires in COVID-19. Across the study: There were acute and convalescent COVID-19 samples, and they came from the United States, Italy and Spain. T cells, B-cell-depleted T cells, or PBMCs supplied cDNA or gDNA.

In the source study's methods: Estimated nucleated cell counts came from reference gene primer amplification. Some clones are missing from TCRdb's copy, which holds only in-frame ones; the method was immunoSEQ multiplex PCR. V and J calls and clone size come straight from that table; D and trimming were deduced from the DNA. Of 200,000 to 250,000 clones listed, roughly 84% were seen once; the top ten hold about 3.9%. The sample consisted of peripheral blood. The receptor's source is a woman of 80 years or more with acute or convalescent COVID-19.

CDR3 residues: CASSAHRDNQPQHF. The CDR3 region has the DNA TGTGCCAGTAGTGCCCACAGGGACAATCAGCCCCAGCATTTT. This rearrangement joins TRBV19 to TRBJ1-5, with D tentatively TRBD1 (6 bases). V lost 5 bases and J 3 bases, leaving 11 bases between the germline ends. The germline CDR1 and CDR2 sequences are LNHDA and SQIVND (reference sequence). The CDR3 length is 14 residues.